The clone carrying this T cell receptor (beta chain) has a single count. Antigen: not known. This CDR3 comprises 15 residues. The V and J ends lost 6 bases and 7 bases, in that order; junction bases with no gene match: 6. Germline V gene sequence: CDR1 SNHLY, CDR2 FYNNEI. The method was immunoSEQ multiplex PCR; TCRdb's version includes in-frame clones alone and lacks a portion of them. The sample shows tens of thousands of clones, almost 97% of them seen only once. This record belongs to a study of cytomegalovirus exposure and HLA in healthy donors. Study-wide results and limits: In the 120 validation repertoires, just under 95% of cluster scores exceeded 0, per a later analysis.

The specimen was PBMCs. This sequence was found in a man younger than 30 in good health and CMV-seropositive. This sequence joins TRBV2 and TRBJ2-3; 14 bases align to TRBD2. The CDR3 reads CASRGLAGDVNTQYF. DNA for the CDR3: TGTGCCAGCAGGGGACTAGCGGGAGATGTGAATACGCAGTATTTT.